The sequence of this T cell receptor (beta chain) was determined in a study of blood T cell repertoires in COVID-19. Study details: The United States, Italy and Spain were the sources of the acute and convalescent COVID-19 samples. T cells, B-cell-depleted T cells, or PBMCs provided the cDNA or gDNA that served as material.

Produced via immunoSEQ multiplex PCR; TCRdb's table is partial and in-frame only. Here the sample spans a few hundred thousand clones, around nine tenths being singletons. The V gene's germline CDR1 is SEHNR and CDR2 FQNEAQ (reference sequence). Deletions cut 1 base from V and 11 bases from J, with 15 bases between. The CDR3 is made up of 14 amino acids. The receptor comes from a woman aged 60-70 years with COVID-19, enrolled during active disease. The sample consisted of peripheral blood. The chain has TRBV7-9 and TRBJ1-3; no clear D gene. CDR3: CASSLDFPESAIYF. CDR3 bases: TGTGCCAGCAGCTTAGATTTCCCAGAATCCGCCATATATTTT.